This T cell receptor (beta chain) came from a study of shared clonotypes between healthy human individuals. Study conclusions and caveats: Richness estimates generally favored naive over memory subsets.

CD45RA+ naive and CD45RA-negative memory subsets were separated from CD4+ cells. To note about this clone: What it recognizes is unknown.

This CDR3 is 12 amino acids long. Trimming removed 4 bases at V and 6 bases at J, with 8 bases between. CDR1 and CDR2 (germline): SGHNT, YYREEE (reference sequence). TCRdb's copy holds only in-frame clones and misses some; the assay was immunoSEQ multiplex PCR. The repertoire includes fewer than 1.8 million clones, around 98.5% of them detected once, and roughly 0.35% sits in the top ten. Input material: naive CD4+ T cells sorted from blood. Indicated subset: CD45RA+ positively selected. The receptor was isolated from a man aged 30-40 years in good health. J is TRBJ2-1 and V is TRBV5-4; D remains unclear. CDR3 in amino acids: CASSPRPNEQFF. The CDR3 bases are TGTGCCAGCAGCCCTCGACCCAATGAGCAGTTCTTC.